The entry that follows covers one TCR beta chain sequence. Its target is not known. The V and J ends lost 0 bases and 4 bases respectively, with 11 bases between them. From germline, CDR1 is SGHDT and CDR2 YYEEEE. The length of the CDR3 is 15 residues. The data were taken from a study of cytomegalovirus exposure and HLA in healthy donors. Study in general: Unique TCRs from HLA-typed donors, around 79 million of them, were held in an early data release. General study results and limits: It was only CMV serostatus that was available as immune exposure information. Earlier analysis yielded a pattern in which most TCR beta V segments were productive about 87% or about 30% of the time. One variant, a missense change in DCLRE1C, was linked in a later analysis to TCR beta V- and J-gene trimming.

The PCR was carried out with 60 Vbeta primers and 13 Jbeta primers. Data came from immunoSEQ multiplex PCR; TCRdb stores just in-frame clones and leaves some out. Of about 210,000 clones listed, around 80% are singletons. Source material: PBMCs. The sequence was collected from a boy between 10 and 17 years old in good health and CMV-seronegative. V and J are TRBV5-6 and TRBJ1-3, with D uncertain. In nucleotides, the CDR3 is TGTGCCAGCAGCTTGGACACTAAGAGGGGAAACACCATATATTTT. The encoded protein is CASSLDTKRGNTIYF.